One TCR beta chain is described in this entry. This clonotype showed up many times. Its antigen specificity is not known. There are no base qualities to consult, and no much larger clone falls within one base. For repertoire sequencing, TCR beta CDR3 regions were amplified from RNA transcripts. The first round of RT-PCR was done with HTBI primers and the Qiagen OneStep RT-PCR kit, and was followed by a second round of multiplex PCR, then size selection and purification. Libraries were sequenced on an Illumina HiSeq2000 using paired-end 100 bp reads. As for the original processing: SOAPnuke was used to process the reads, removing any read that contained adapters or uncalled bases, had a mean Phred below 15, or lacked an exact match to the constant primer or identifier. COPE v1.2.5 was used to merge the high-quality paired reads. Each unique nucleotide sequence was defined as a clonotype, and clonotypes were aligned to IMGT TRB V, D and J references with MiTCR v1.1. The analysis was limited to V-J combinations with a frequency above 0.0001, which together covered 99% to 99.2% of repertoires. For each V-J combination, a TCR clonal expansion and chaos score was defined as the ratio of F50 clonal expansion to chaos observed in the TCRdist matrix. Welch's t-statistics and random forest were used to reduce features to about 14 V-J combinations, which were fed into a naive Bayes classifier. The similarity between thyroid and blood repertoires was quantified using the Morisita-Horn index. TCRdb redid the processing of the public reads, applying fastp at Q25 and MiXCR, and retained in-frame beta chains. Every CDR3 protein is listed once, alongside the most common genes and DNA of its rows. The authors' filters were not applied to this entry. The sample table holds about 210,000 distinct CDR3 sequences, of which approximately 29% were seen once. The ten largest clones add up to about 8.2% of the sample.

The entry originates in a study of Graves' ophthalmopathy and Graves' hyperthyroidism listed by TCRdb under 2018. In the study overall: Peripheral blood was collected before any treatment was given, at the time of initial diagnosis. The study used TCR beta repertoire signatures to distinguish Graves' ophthalmopathy from Graves' hyperthyroidism and to predict progression to ophthalmopathy. In total, approximately 130 blood samples were TCR-sequenced: approximately 40 ophthalmopathy, approximately 75 hyperthyroidism and some 17 hyperthyroidism-to-ophthalmopathy patients. To explore V-J signatures that distinguish ophthalmopathy from hyperthyroidism, a discovery set of roughly 98 patients was enrolled, made up of 40 to 45 with ophthalmopathy and 55 to 65 with stable hyperthyroidism. For independent validation, a separate cohort was made up of some 18 hyperthyroidism patients plus 17 patients who later progressed from hyperthyroidism to ophthalmopathy. In roughly six hyperthyroidism patients, the T-cell repertoires found in thyroid tissue were compared with those found in blood. After sampling, hyperthyroidism patients received methimazole starting at 30 mg daily, and ophthalmopathy patients received high-dose intravenous methylprednisolone. The approximately 100 discovery patients were randomly divided into training and test sets at a 7:3 ratio.

Ophthalmopathy patients were characterized by moderately to severely active disease, a Clinical Activity Score of at least 3, a NOSPECS grade of at least 4, and a disease duration under 3 months. Patients with other autoimmune diseases, uncontrolled infections, pregnancy or lactation were excluded. Diagnosis was based on clinical symptoms, serum thyroxine, TRAb, thyroid ultrasound and orbital computed tomography. Using Ficoll-Paque density gradient centrifugation, PBMCs were isolated from 10 ml of fresh peripheral blood. Trizol reagent was used to extract the total RNA, and its quality was then checked on an Agilent 2100 Bioanalyzer. Study-level results and caveats: No statistical method was used to predetermine the sample size, and group allocation was not hidden from the investigators. In cross-validation, the 13-signature model distinguished ophthalmopathy from stable hyperthyroidism with about 90% sensitivity and almost 83% specificity, and in the test set the corresponding values were approximately 80% and 68%. In validation, the model predicted ophthalmopathy progression with about 71% sensitivity and around 72% specificity; some 13 predicted patients were CT-confirmed with GO in a median of about 7.1 months. Most expanded thyroid clonotypes with a frequency above 0.001 also appeared in blood, which suggests that blood repertoires may reflect the immune response in the thyroid.

The germline V gene supplies CDR1 MDHEN and CDR2 SYDVKM. Measured from the cysteine to the phenylalanine, the CDR3 is 15 residues long. Here the CDR3 DNA is all that survives: 45 bases in frame from base 1. Trimming accounts for 2 bases at V and 3 bases at J, while the number of junction bases matched to no gene is 6. The chain couples TRBV28 to TRBJ2-5, with TRBD1 identical over 7 junction bases. The sample was peripheral blood. This TCR came from a man aged 45 to 65 with Graves' ophthalmopathy. Donor details come from another sample of the same person, matched by shared clones. The CDR3 here reads CASSLRGTAKETQYF. The DNA sequence is TGTGCCAGCAGTTTACGAGGGACAGCAAAAGAGACCCAGTACTTC.